These 26 T cell receptor beta chains came from one sample sequenced in a study of blood T cell repertoires in COVID-19. The data were produced by immunoSEQ multiplex PCR, yet TCRdb's version contains in-frame clones alone and is incomplete. The sample carries about 160,000 clones, approximately 79% recorded once. Sample: peripheral blood. These receptors all come from a woman aged 40 to 55 with COVID-19, enrolled during active disease.

The chain carries TRBV12-5 and TRBJ1-5, with TRBD1 matching 8 bases. Per germline, CDR1 LGHNT and CDR2 FRNRAP. The V segment lost 0 bases and the J segment 0 bases; nucleotides outside the gene matches: 10. The CDR3 consists of 19 residues. The CDR3 DNA reads as TGTGCTAGTGGTTTGGTACAGGGGGGGGCCCACCATAGCAATCAGCCCCAGCATTTT. Translating gives CASGLVQGGAHHSNQPQHF.

The chain employs TRBV6-6 and TRBJ2-5, with 7 bases identical to TRBD2. V lost 5 bases to trimming and J lost 1 base; unmatched junction nucleotides: 4. The CDR3 has 14 residues. Germline V gene sequence: CDR1 MNHNY, CDR2 SVGAGI (reference sequence). The CDR3 nucleotides read TGTGCCAGCAGTAGCGGGACTTTCCAAGAGACCCAGTACTTC. Translating gives CASSSGTFQETQYF.

The chain carries TRBV28 and TRBJ2-5; no definite D call. The CDR3 has 12 amino acids. Germline CDR1 MDHEN, CDR2 SYDVKM. The V end was cut by 3 bases, the J end by 7 bases, with 9 bases between. The CDR3 DNA follows: TGTGCCAGCAGTTTTTTGGTCGGGACCCAGTACTTC. Translation: CASSFLVGTQYF.

This chain uses TRBV5-1 with TRBJ2-7; 11 bases align to TRBD2. The junction had 2 bases not matched to a gene; V was cut back by 3 bases and J by 3 bases. Germline CDR1 and CDR2: SGHRS and YFSETQ. This CDR3 is 14 amino acids long. The CDR3 region has the DNA TGCGCCAGCAGCTCCGGGACTAGCGGCTACGAGCAGTACTTC. Amino acid sequence: CASSSGTSGYEQYF.

This chain connects TRBV7-9 to TRBJ1-1; D is possibly TRBD1 (5 bases). V lost 3 bases to trimming and J lost 1 base, with 15 bases between them. The germline V gene encodes CDR1 SEHNR and CDR2 FQNEAQ (reference sequence). This CDR3 region has 16 residues. The DNA of the CDR3 is TGTGCCAGCAGCTTCCCCGGGGGGGGGACGAACACTGAAGCTTTCTTT. It translates to CASSFPGGGTNTEAFF. The variable domain in full, with the rest retrieved from reference TRBV7-9 and TRBJ1-1, is DTGVSQNPRHKITKRGQNVTFRCDPISEHNRLYWYRQTLGQGPEFLTYFQNEAQLEKSRLLSDRFSAERPKGSFSTLEIQRTEQGDSAMYLCASSFPGGGTNTEAFFGQGTRLTVV.

The sample holds one count of this clone. The chain carries TRBV11-3 and TRBJ2-4; D perhaps matches TRBD1 (6 bases). This CDR3 contains 17 residues. Trimming took 3 bases from V and 3 from J, leaving 18 bases between them. Germline V gives CDR1 SGHNT, CDR2 YENEEA. The chain's CDR3 is CASSFTGKGVLKNIQYF. DNA for the CDR3: TGTGCCAGCAGCTTTACAGGGAAAGGGGTACTCAAAAACATTCAGTACTTC.

V is TRBV7-6 and J is TRBJ2-1; D gene unclear. Germline CDR1 and CDR2: SGHVS and FNYEAQ. This CDR3 has 13 residues. V lost 6 bases and J lost 5, with 11 bases in between. CDR3: CASSQTTDNEQFF. The CDR3 nucleotides read TGTGCCAGCAGTCAAACTACGGACAATGAGCAGTTCTTC.

For the CDR3, the DNA is TGCGCCAGCAGCTTGGCGGGACAGCGTTCACCCCTCCACTTT. This translates into CASSLAGQRSPLHF. The chain joins TRBV5-1 to TRBJ1-6; 7 bases match TRBD1. The CDR3 consists of 14 residues. In germline, CDR1 is SGHRS, CDR2 YFSETQ. Trimming at V came to 0 bases and at J to 9 bases, leaving 3 bases not matched to a gene.

V and J are TRBV6-1 and TRBJ1-2; 8 bases align to TRBD1. CDR1 is MNHNS and CDR2 is SASEGT in the germline V gene. The CDR3 contains 14 residues. V gave up 8 bases and J gave up 8 bases; unmatched junction bases: 13. The CDR3 coding sequence is TGTGCCAGCTACTTACGCGGACAGGGTACGGGCTACACCTTC. This translates into CASYLRGQGTGYTF.

The rearrangement uses TRBV19 and TRBJ2-1; 7 bases are shared with TRBD1. CDR1 is LNHDA, CDR2 SQIVND, per germline (reference sequence). The length of the CDR3 is 14 residues. Losses at the gene ends were 2 bases for V and 6 bases for J; bases not matched to a gene: 4. The chain's CDR3 is CASSITGAVNEQFF. CDR3 sequence (DNA): TGTGCCAGTAGTATAACAGGGGCGGTCAATGAGCAGTTCTTC.

J is TRBJ1-4 and V is TRBV11-2; 7 bases fit TRBD1. This CDR3 region has 15 residues. The germline V gene has CDR1 SGHAT and CDR2 FQNNGV. The trim removed 5 bases at V and 8 bases at J, leaving 11 bases unmatched. In DNA, the CDR3 is TGTGCCAGCAGCACAAACAGGGGAGGAAGGGAAAAACTGTTTTTT. Amino acids: CASSTNRGGREKLFF.

CDR3: CASGRRDEQYF. CDR3 DNA: TGTGCCAGTGGACGGAGGGACGAGCAGTACTTC. The genes are TRBV2 and TRBJ2-7; tentative D call: TRBD2 (6 bases). Deletions cut 9 bases from V and 5 bases from J, with 11 bases between. CDR1 is SNHLY, CDR2 FYNNEI, per germline. The CDR3 has 11 residues.

The V and J genes are TRBV6-5 and TRBJ1-2; D not resolved. CDR3 length equals 11 residues. The germline gives CDR1 MNHEY, CDR2 SVGAGI. Trimming cost V 8 bases and J 3 bases, with 7 bases left between them. The CDR3 loop is CASAEDYGYTF. The CDR3 DNA follows: TGTGCCAGCGCGGAAGACTATGGCTACACCTTC.

This chain connects TRBV7-6 to TRBJ2-3; D is uncertain. CDR3 length equals 15 residues. Between the trimmed V and J ends, which lost 0 bases and 6 bases, there was a span of 13 bases. Germline V gene lookup returns CDR1 SGHVS and CDR2 FNYEAQ. The chain's CDR3 is CASSLALSSRDTQYF. The CDR3 DNA reads TGTGCCAGCAGCTTAGCGCTTTCTAGTCGGGATACGCAGTATTTT.

The chain joins TRBV2 to TRBJ1-1, with TRBD1 matching 8 bases. J was trimmed by 1 base and V by 7 bases; bases with no gene match: 5. The CDR3 contains 14 residues. Germline V gives CDR1 SNHLY, CDR2 FYNNEI. DNA for the CDR3: TGTGCCAGCAACTTACAGGGGGAGAACACTGAAGCTTTCTTT. Translation: CASNLQGENTEAFF.

The chain joins TRBV18 to TRBJ1-1, with a tentative D call TRBD1 (5 bases). V lost 4 bases and J 5 bases, leaving 5 bases between the germline ends. The CDR3 totals 11 residues. Germline loops: CDR1 KGHSH, CDR2 LQKENI. CDR3: CASSQGTEAFF. In DNA form, the CDR3 reads TGTGCCAGCTCACAGGGGACTGAAGCTTTCTTT.

V is TRBV20-1 and J is TRBJ2-3; D is ambiguous. This CDR3 comprises 11 residues. Trimming left V 4 bases short and J 2 bases short, with 4 bases between. Germline V lookup: CDR1 DFQATT, CDR2 SNEGSKA (reference sequence). This CDR3 reads CSATLTDTQYF. DNA of the CDR3: TGCAGTGCTACACTCACAGATACGCAGTATTTT.

This clone was seen only a few times. The chain recombines TRBV4-1 with TRBJ1-5; no clear D gene. This CDR3 region has 15 residues. V was clipped by 2 bases and J by 1 base, with 9 bases between them. Germline V gene sequence: CDR1 MGHRA, CDR2 YSYEKL. The DNA for the CDR3 is TGCGCCAGCAGCCAATACACGCAGAGCAATCAGCCCCAGCATTTT. Amino acids: CASSQYTQSNQPQHF.

This chain connects TRBV19 to TRBJ1-1; TRBD1 matches at 9 bases. From germline, CDR1 is LNHDA and CDR2 SQIVND (reference sequence). Unmatched junction bases numbered 6, after V lost 3 bases and J lost 1 base. The CDR3 is 16 residues long. This chain's CDR3 is CASSIATGGRNTEAFF. CDR3 bases: TGTGCCAGTAGTATTGCGACAGGGGGAAGGAACACTGAAGCTTTCTTT.

This chain uses TRBV24-1 with TRBJ2-7, with a weak D call TRBD2 (6 bases). CDR1 is KGHDR and CDR2 is SFDVKD in the germline V gene. The length of the CDR3 is 15 residues. The V end lost 11 bases, the J end lost 4 bases, and 23 bases lay between the germline ends. In DNA form, the CDR3 reads TGTGCCATAAGATACATATCCGGGAGACGGTACGAGCAGTACGTC. This codes for CAIRYISGRRYEQYV.

The genes are TRBV7-8 and TRBJ1-1; possible D gene TRBD1, 6 bases. Looked up from germline, CDR1 is SGHVS and CDR2 is FQNEAQ. This CDR3 contains 15 residues. Trimming cost V 6 bases and J 1 base, with 15 bases left between them. CDR3 sequence: CASRPGGGRNTEAFF. CDR3 coding DNA: TGTGCCAGCAGGCCCGGGGGGGGCAGGAACACTGAAGCTTTCTTT.

The chain combines TRBV19 with TRBJ2-1; maybe TRBD1 (6 bases). V was trimmed by 0 bases and J by 4 bases, leaving 13 bases between them. The CDR3 has 16 amino acids. CDR1 LNHDA and CDR2 SQIVND come from the germline V gene (reference sequence). CDR3 sequence reads: CASSIDSGAPYNEQFF. Here the CDR3 DNA reads TGTGCCAGTAGTATAGATTCAGGGGCTCCTTACAATGAGCAGTTCTTC.

The J gene is TRBJ1-1, the V gene TRBV19; TRBD1 is a possible D gene (5 bases). Germline CDR1 LNHDA, CDR2 SQIVND (reference sequence). V lost 7 bases to trimming and J lost 1 base, with 16 bases between them. There are 15 residues in the CDR3. CDR3 amino acids: CASTQVGLQNTEAFF. DNA of the CDR3: TGTGCCAGTACTCAAGTGGGGCTCCAGAACACTGAAGCTTTCTTT. Complete variable domain (other parts from reference TRBV19 and TRBJ1-1): DGGITQSPKYLFRKEGQNVTLSCEQNLNHDAMYWYRQDPGQGLRLIYYSQIVNDFQKGDIAEGYSVSREKKESFPLTVTSAQKNPTAFYLCASTQVGLQNTEAFFGQGTRLTVV.

This sequence joins TRBV19 and TRBJ2-2; a possible D gene is TRBD1 (5 bases). V was cut by 1 base and J by 5 bases, with 11 bases left in between. Germline assignment: CDR1 LNHDA and CDR2 SQIVND (reference sequence). The CDR3 has 15 amino acids. CDR3 DNA sequence: TGTGCCAGTAGTATAGGCCCAGGGCGGACCGGGGAGCTGTTTTTT. Protein sequence: CASSIGPGRTGELFF.

The chain uses TRBV4-1 and TRBJ1-6; perhaps TRBD1 as D (5 bases). Germline V lookup: CDR1 MGHRA, CDR2 YSYEKL. The CDR3 is 14 residues long. Trimming stripped 0 bases from V and 9 bases from J, with 9 bases between. CDR3 sequence: CASSQDRTPSPLHF. In nucleotides, the CDR3 is TGCGCCAGCAGCCAAGATCGGACACCTTCACCCCTCCACTTT.

This chain links TRBV11-2 with TRBJ2-1; tentatively, D is TRBD2 (6 bases). The CDR3 has 18 amino acids. Per the germline V gene, CDR1 is SGHAT and CDR2 is FQNNGV. Trimming took off 5 bases at V and 0 bases at J, with 20 bases between the two ends. The CDR3 DNA reads TGTGCCAGCAGCCAAAGTCGGATCGCGGGAAGCTCCTACAATGAGCAGTTCTTC. Protein: CASSQSRIAGSSYNEQFF. The full variable domain, in which reference TRBV11-2 and TRBJ2-1 provide the parts outside the CDR3, is EAGVAQSPRYKIIEKRQSVAFWCNPISGHATLYWYQQILGQGPKLLIQFQNNGVVDDSQLPKDRFSAERLKGVDSTLKIQPAKLEDSAVYLCASSQSRIAGSSYNEQFFGPGTRLTVL.